Below are 16 T cell receptor beta chains sequenced from a single sample in a study of blood T cell repertoires in COVID-19. Only in-frame clones appear in the TCRdb table, and some are missing; sequencing was by immunoSEQ multiplex PCR. The sample holds hundreds of thousands of clones, 75% to 90% seen once. The specimen sequenced was PBMCs or T cells enriched from blood (not recorded which). These receptors were taken from a man under 40 who had recovered from COVID-19.

The V gene is TRBV30, the J gene TRBJ2-7; D possibly corresponds to TRBD1 (6 bases). The CDR3 covers 12 residues. With 7 bases removed from V and 1 base from J, the gap between germline ends came to 11 bases. CDR1 is GTSNPN, CDR2 SVGIG, per germline (reference sequence). CDR3 sequence reads: CAFRQDSYEQYF. CDR3 in DNA: TGTGCCTTCCGACAGGATTCCTACGAGCAGTACTTC.

The chain links TRBV13 to TRBJ2-6; unclear D gene. Germline assignment: CDR1 PRHDT and CDR2 FYEKMQ (reference sequence). The CDR3 runs 16 residues. V gave up 7 bases and J gave up 0 bases, with 13 bases separating them. The CDR3 DNA reads TGTGCCAGCACAGCGTTGGGTTACTCTGGGGCCAACGTCCTGACTTTC. The encoded protein is CASTALGYSGANVLTF. Filled out from reference TRBV13 and TRBJ2-6, the complete variable domain reads AAGVIQSPRHLIKEKRETATLKCYPIPRHDTVYWYQQGPGQDPQFLISFYEKMQSDKGSIPDRFSAQQFSDYHSELNMSSLELGDSALYFCASTALGYSGANVLTFGAGSRLTVL.

V and J are TRBV2 and TRBJ2-7; 8 bases are a match to TRBD2. Germline trimming cut 10 bases from V and 2 bases from J; bases unmatched to any gene: 7. From germline, CDR1 is SNHLY and CDR2 FYNNEI. The CDR3 covers 13 residues. The DNA for the CDR3 is TGTGCCAACAAAGCGGGAGCCGCCTACGAGCAGTACTTC. Translating it yields CANKAGAAYEQYF.

This chain connects TRBV5-1 to TRBJ2-2; 9 bases line up with TRBD2. The trim removed 1 base at V and 6 bases at J, leaving 4 bases unmatched. From germline, CDR1 is SGHRS and CDR2 YFSETQ. The CDR3 runs to 15 residues. The CDR3 spells CASSLSLAGSGELFF. CDR3 bases: TGCGCCAGCAGCTTGAGTCTAGCGGGATCCGGGGAGCTGTTTTTT.

CDR3 amino acids: CASSLGGTRQEQFF. CDR3 nucleotide sequence: TGTGCCAGCAGCTTGGGAGGGACTAGACAAGAGCAGTTCTTC. V and J are TRBV7-2 and TRBJ2-1, with 8 nucleotides matching TRBD2. Losses at the gene ends were 3 bases for V and 10 bases for J; bases not matched to a gene: 8. The CDR3 length is 14 residues. CDR1 and CDR2 from the germline V gene are SGHTA and FQGNSA.

V and J are TRBV5-1 and TRBJ1-1; TRBD1 might be the D (5 bases). The V and J ends lost 1 base and 3 bases respectively, with 13 bases between them. The CDR3 totals 15 residues. Germline V gives CDR1 SGHRS, CDR2 YFSETQ. In nucleotides, the CDR3 is TGCGCCAGCAGCTTGAGGCTGGGGGGAGACACTGAAGCTTTCTTT. Amino acids: CASSLRLGGDTEAFF.

J is TRBJ2-3 and V is TRBV7-9; D is unresolved. Germline lookup yields CDR1 SEHNR and CDR2 FQNEAQ (reference sequence). V lost 2 bases and J 6 bases, leaving 6 bases between the germline ends. The CDR3 is 12 amino acids. CDR3 residues: CASSLRFDTQYF. The CDR3 DNA sequence: TGTGCCAGCAGCTTACGGTTTGATACGCAGTATTTT.

The V call is TRBV4-1, the J call TRBJ1-2, with TRBD1 as a possible D gene (5 bases). CDR1 and CDR2 from the germline V gene are MGHRA and YSYEKL. The CDR3 has 16 residues. The V and J ends lost 1 base and 4 bases respectively, with 16 bases between them. CDR3 sequence: CASSQVSGGESYGYTF. Here the CDR3 DNA reads TGCGCCAGCAGCCAAGTTTCCGGGGGGGAGTCCTATGGCTACACCTTC.

Remarks on this clone: The sample has other DNA sequences that encode this CDR3 too. The chain joins TRBV29-1 to TRBJ2-5, with a tentative D call TRBD1 (5 bases). This CDR3 is 13 amino acids long. The V gene's germline CDR1 is SQVTM and CDR2 ANQGSEA. V dropped 4 bases and J dropped 1 base, with 10 bases sitting between them. CDR3 DNA: TGCAGCGTTGCAGGCCAGGGCCAAGAGACCCAGTACTTC. Encoded protein: CSVAGQGQETQYF.

Only one count was recorded for this clone. V gene TRBV2 combines with J gene TRBJ1-2; tentative D call: TRBD1 (5 bases). The V and J ends lost 4 bases and 0 bases respectively, with 12 bases between them. The CDR3 is 15 amino acids. Germline CDR1 and CDR2: SNHLY and FYNNEI. The CDR3 is CASSVRAGTNYGYTF. CDR3 in DNA: TGTGCCAGCAGTGTAAGGGCAGGGACTAACTATGGCTACACCTTC.

This chain links TRBV27 with TRBJ2-6, with TRBD1 matching 8 bases. The CDR3 runs 16 residues. Germline trimming cut 5 bases from V and 2 bases from J; bases unmatched to any gene: 5. The germline CDR1 and CDR2 sequences are MNHEY and SMNVEV (reference sequence). CDR3 protein: CASSPQDRAGANVLTF. The CDR3 DNA sequence: TGTGCCAGCAGTCCTCAGGACAGGGCTGGGGCCAACGTCCTGACTTTC.

This clone was observed once. V usage is TRBV28 and J usage is TRBJ1-3, with D perhaps TRBD1 (6 bases). Germline CDR1 MDHEN, CDR2 SYDVKM. V lost 2 bases, J lost 0 bases, and 8 bases lay in between. This CDR3 is 15 amino acids long. Here the CDR3 DNA reads TGTGCCAGCAGTTTACAGGGACACTCTGGAAACACCATATATTTT. This gives the protein CASSLQGHSGNTIYF.

The CDR3 reads CAWSSLASVSYEQYF. The CDR3 DNA follows: TGTGCCTGGAGTTCTCTGGCTAGCGTCTCCTACGAGCAGTACTTC. The chain has TRBV30 and TRBJ2-7; tentatively, D is TRBD2 (6 bases). This CDR3 has 15 amino acids. V shed 2 bases and J shed 0 bases, with 14 bases lying between them. CDR1 and CDR2 (germline): GTSNPN, SVGIG (reference sequence).

The chain links TRBV18 to TRBJ1-5; D is ambiguous. The CDR3 has 15 residues. Per germline, CDR1 KGHSH and CDR2 LQKENI. V gave up 6 bases and J gave up 0 bases, with 12 bases separating them. The CDR3 DNA reads TGTGCCAGCTCCCTCCAGAGCGCTAGCAATCAGCCCCAGCATTTT. Translated: CASSLQSASNQPQHF.

The count of this clone is one. Other DNA sequences from this sample encode an identical CDR3 as well. This sequence joins TRBV9 and TRBJ2-1, with 8 bases lining up with TRBD2. The CDR3 runs 15 residues. Per the germline V gene, CDR1 is SGDLS and CDR2 is YYNGEE. The V and J ends lost 0 bases and 3 bases, in that order; junction bases with no gene match: 2. The CDR3 region is CASSVGSGSYNEQFF. The CDR3 bases are TGTGCCAGCAGCGTAGGAAGCGGGAGCTACAATGAGCAGTTCTTC.

The chain recombines TRBV5-1 with TRBJ2-4; TRBD2 agrees at 10 bases. V dropped 4 bases and J dropped 1; count of bases not matched to a gene: 5. The CDR3 totals 16 residues. Germline values: CDR1 SGHRS, CDR2 YFSETQ. As DNA, the CDR3 is TGCGCCAGCAGCACTAGCGGGGCGAGTGCCAAAAACATTCAGTACTTC. Translated, it gives CASSTSGASAKNIQYF.